These 15 T cell receptor beta chains share one sample of origin, sequenced in a study of beta chain features in type 1 diabetes. Whole-study findings and limits: Type 1 diabetes patients showed a moderate but significant shortening of TCRB CDR3s in all four CD4+ subsets.

Since all of the isolated RNA was reverse transcribed, expressed TCRB transcripts were what got sequenced. Only in-frame clones appear in the TCRdb table, and some are missing; sequencing was by immunoSEQ multiplex PCR. This table holds 300,000 or so clones, 14% found once. What these receptors recognize is not known. What was sequenced was naive CD4+ T cells from blood. These receptors were taken from a man in his thirties or forties with type 1 diabetes.

This clone was counted between two and nine times. This chain joins TRBV20-1 and TRBJ1-2; no clear D gene. Germline lookup yields CDR1 DFQATT and CDR2 SNEGSKA (reference sequence). Trimming pared 7 bases from V and 1 base from J, leaving 4 bases between. The CDR3 loop spans 10 amino acids. The CDR3 here is CSGSNYGYTF. The CDR3 region has the DNA TGCAGTGGCAGTAACTATGGCTACACCTTC.

This clone was seen a handful of times. CDR3 nucleotide sequence: TGTGCCTGGAGTGTACTGTCTGAAGCTTTCTTT. It codes for CAWSVLSEAFF. This chain joins TRBV30 and TRBJ1-1; D not certain. The CDR3 is 11 amino acids. V was pared by 0 bases and J by 6 bases, with 5 bases between. Germline assignment: CDR1 GTSNPN and CDR2 SVGIG (reference sequence).

This clone was observed a handful of times. This chain joins TRBV11-1 and TRBJ2-1; 7 nucleotides agree with TRBD2. This CDR3 comprises 17 residues. Germline CDR1 and CDR2: SGHAT and FQDESV (reference sequence). The ends lost 5 bases at V and 1 base at J; junction bases unmatched: 11. The DNA of the CDR3 is TGTGCCAGCAGCGCCCATGGGGGACTACGTTCCTACAATGAGCAGTTCTTC. Translating gives CASSAHGGLRSYNEQFF.

Only a few counts were recorded for this clone. This chain uses TRBV7-9 with TRBJ2-1; no firm D call. Trimming shortened V by 0 bases and J by 6 bases, and 15 bases separated the two germline ends. The CDR3 is 16 amino acids. Germline CDR1 reads SEHNR; CDR2 reads FQNEAQ (reference sequence). CDR3 nucleotide sequence: TGTGCCAGCAGCTTAGCAGCCGGGTCTTTTCGCAATGAGCAGTTCTTC. Protein sequence: CASSLAAGSFRNEQFF.

This chain uses TRBV18 with TRBJ2-1, with 7 bases fitting TRBD2. Germline CDR1 and CDR2: KGHSH and LQKENI. V lost 3 bases and J lost 2; bases outside the gene matches: 7. The CDR3 runs to 16 residues. The CDR3 spells CASSPTTGLTYNEQFF. In DNA form, the CDR3 reads TGTGCCAGCTCACCTACTACGGGACTAACCTACAATGAGCAGTTCTTC.

This chain uses TRBV6-5 with TRBJ1-2; D not resolved. The CDR3 runs to 15 residues. The V gene lost 8 bases and the J gene lost 1 base, with 17 bases spanning the gap. Germline values: CDR1 MNHEY, CDR2 SVGAGI. CDR3 residues: CASSILASLNYGYTF. The DNA for the CDR3 is TGTGCCAGCTCCATCCTTGCCAGTCTTAACTATGGCTACACCTTC.

This clone was picked up a small number of times. The chain has TRBV2 and TRBJ1-2; D perhaps matches TRBD1 (5 bases). Germline CDR1 reads SNHLY; CDR2 reads FYNNEI. The V and J ends lost 9 bases and 4 bases respectively, with 21 bases between them. The CDR3 is made up of 15 amino acids. CDR3 loop: CASKRDSPPTYGYTF. CDR3 sequence (DNA): TGTGCCAGTAAGAGGGACTCCCCTCCAACCTATGGCTACACCTTC.

The chain has TRBV9 and TRBJ1-4; 7 nucleotides align to TRBD1. Trimming took 3 bases from V and 5 from J; bases not matched to a gene: 4. The V gene's germline CDR1 is SGDLS and CDR2 YYNGEE. This CDR3 spans 14 amino acids. The CDR3 nucleotides read TGTGCCAGCAGCGGGGACAGCGTGAATGAAAAACTGTTTTTT. Protein sequence: CASSGDSVNEKLFF.

CDR3 coding DNA: TGTGCCAGCAGCTTAGTTGGGGGGATAATCACAGATACGCAGTATTTT. Translating it yields CASSLVGGIITDTQYF. The V call is TRBV7-9, the J call TRBJ2-3; D may be TRBD2 (6 bases). This CDR3 is built from 16 residues. CDR1 and CDR2 (germline): SEHNR, FQNEAQ (reference sequence). With 1 base removed from V and 2 bases from J, the gap between germline ends came to 13 bases.

J is TRBJ2-5 and V is TRBV7-2; the match to TRBD1 covers 7 bases. Losses at the gene ends were 5 bases for V and 5 bases for J; bases not matched to a gene: 8. Germline CDR1 reads SGHTA; CDR2 reads FQGNSA. The CDR3 sequence is 14 residues long. The chain's CDR3 is CASSRDRVGETQYF. DNA for the CDR3: TGTGCCAGCAGCCGAGACAGGGTGGGGGAGACCCAGTACTTC.

The rearrangement joins TRBV7-2 to TRBJ2-3; D not certain. Germline lookup yields CDR1 SGHTA and CDR2 FQGNSA. Trimming left V 5 bases short and J 0 bases short, with 12 bases between. This CDR3 comprises 15 residues. The CDR3 region is CASSRDLPSTDTQYF. The DNA for the CDR3 is TGTGCCAGCAGCCGAGATTTACCTAGCACAGATACGCAGTATTTT.

Here the CDR3 DNA reads TGTGCCAGCAGCCCGGTGACTAGCGGTGAGCAGTTCTTC. Residues: CASSPVTSGEQFF. The chain joins TRBV7-9 to TRBJ2-1, with 9 positions matching TRBD2. Looked up from germline, CDR1 is SEHNR and CDR2 is FQNEAQ (reference sequence). V shed 5 bases and J 9 bases; nucleotides not matched to a gene: 5. The CDR3 contains 13 residues.

The J gene is TRBJ1-2, the V gene TRBV2; unclear D gene. Germline-derived CDR1 and CDR2 are SNHLY and FYNNEI. The ends were cut back, 6 bases at V and 4 bases at J, with 9 bases in the middle. The CDR3 contains 12 residues. The CDR3 region has the DNA TGTGCCAGCAGAGGGAGAGTCTATGGCTACACCTTC. Protein: CASRGRVYGYTF.

This clone was detected only a few times. V gene TRBV30 combines with J gene TRBJ1-2; tentative D call: TRBD1 (5 bases). The germline V gene has CDR1 GTSNPN and CDR2 SVGIG (reference sequence). The CDR3 extends over 14 amino acids. The V gene lost 0 bases and the J gene lost 7 bases, with 15 bases spanning the gap. The CDR3 is CAWSVKGAGAGYTF. The CDR3, as DNA: TGTGCCTGGAGTGTAAAAGGGGCGGGAGCTGGCTACACCTTC.

This clone was seen more than once but under ten times. The V call is TRBV2, the J call TRBJ1-5; a possible D gene is TRBD1 (6 bases). This CDR3 is built from 14 residues. Germline V gives CDR1 SNHLY, CDR2 FYNNEI. V gave up 7 bases and J gave up 7 bases, with 17 bases separating them. CDR3 nucleotide sequence: TGTGCCAGCAACACAGGGCCTAGCGGGCAGCCCCAGCATTTT. Residues: CASNTGPSGQPQHF. Full variable domain (rest looked up from reference TRBV2 and TRBJ1-5): EPEVTQTPSHQVTQMGQEVILRCVPISNHLYFYWYRQILGQKVEFLVSFYNNEISEKSEIFDDQFSVERPDGSNFTLKIRSTKLEDSAMYFCASNTGPSGQPQHFGDGTRLSIL.